This T cell receptor (beta chain) came from a study of blood T cells in healthy people across ages. Details on this clonotype: Antigen specificity is unknown.

Overall study results and limits: Older age went with lower TCR beta diversity per million T cells, in a roughly linear way.

Germline V gives CDR1 MNHNY, CDR2 SVGAGI (reference sequence). Trimming took 8 bases from V and 7 from J; bases not matched to a gene: 13. This CDR3 contains 14 residues. Sample-barcoded 5' priming and a J-beta primer mix drove a second PCR of about 6 to 11 cycles. MiXCR, run by TCRdb on the 5' RACE reads, gives a single entry per CDR3 protein. This sample has some 370,000 distinct CDR3 sequences, with approximately 52% found just once. The sequence was collected from a man in his 60s in good health. The rearrangement links TRBV6-6 to TRBJ1-2; 7 bases agree with TRBD1. The sample was blood. The CDR3 loop reads CASAGIGTVGGYTF. The CDR3 coding sequence is TGTGCCAGCGCTGGGATTGGGACAGTCGGTGGCTACACCTTC.